The 23 T cell receptor beta chains reported below all come from one sample, sequenced in a study of OX40 agonist ivuxolimab in advanced cancers. TCRdb's copy holds only in-frame clones and misses some; the assay was immunoSEQ multiplex PCR. The sample contains about 69,000 clones, 89% of which appear only once. Material: CD4+ or CD8+ T cells sorted from blood, obtained in a trial of the OX40 agonist ivuxolimab. The receptors here all came from an adult with an advanced solid tumor such as melanoma, head and neck, liver or kidney cancer.

A single count supports this clone. The chain couples TRBV6-1 to TRBJ1-4; D is possibly TRBD1 (5 bases). CDR3 length: 17 amino acids. Deletions cut 4 bases from V and 2 bases from J, with 17 bases between. Germline CDR1 and CDR2: MNHNS and SASEGT. This chain's CDR3 is CASSAGSRGSTNEKLFF. CDR3 nucleotides: TGTGCCAGCAGTGCGGGTAGCCGGGGGAGCACTAATGAAAAACTGTTTTTT.

This clone occurred a few times. The genes are TRBV7-9 and TRBJ1-1; D unresolved. Germline values: CDR1 SEHNR, CDR2 FQNEAQ (reference sequence). This CDR3 contains 16 residues. V dropped 5 bases and J dropped 4 bases, with 20 bases sitting between them. CDR3 in DNA: TGTGCCAGCAGCCCTATAGCATGGAGGTCCTTCACTGAAGCTTTCTTT. This encodes CASSPIAWRSFTEAFF.

This clone was seen a handful of times. This chain links TRBV6-5 with TRBJ2-3, with D maybe TRBD1 (6 bases). Germline V gene lookup returns CDR1 MNHEY and CDR2 SVGAGI. This CDR3 is built from 13 residues. V dropped 6 bases and J dropped 7 bases, with 14 bases sitting between them. CDR3: CASSPTGTHTQYF. The CDR3 DNA reads as TGTGCCAGCAGCCCTACAGGGACCCATACGCAGTATTTT.

The rearrangement joins TRBV5-1 to TRBJ2-1; 10 nucleotides align to TRBD2. This CDR3 is built from 16 residues. Germline V CDR1 and CDR2: SGHRS, YFSETQ. Trimming cost V 4 bases and J 4 bases; bases outside gene matches: 8. The CDR3 is CASSDILAGTYNEQFF. In DNA form, the CDR3 reads TGCGCCAGCAGCGACATACTAGCGGGGACGTACAATGAGCAGTTCTTC.

The chain employs TRBV7-3 and TRBJ2-5; TRBD2 agrees at 11 bases. The CDR3 totals 16 residues. V was pared by 5 bases and J by 7 bases, with 12 bases of the junction left unmatched. CDR1 and CDR2 from the germline V gene are SGHTA and FQGTGA. CDR3 region: CASSEPGTSGSGTQYF. The CDR3 DNA follows: TGTGCCAGCAGCGAGCCCGGGACTAGCGGATCCGGGACCCAGTACTTC. Full variable domain (outside the CDR3, taken from reference TRBV7-3 and TRBJ2-5): GAGVSQTPSNKVTEKGKYVELRCDPISGHTALYWYRQSLGQGPEFLIYFQGTGAADDSGLPNDRFFAVRPEGSVSTLKIQRTERGDSAVYLCASSEPGTSGSGTQYFGPGTRLLVL.

The chain joins TRBV7-9 to TRBJ1-5; D gene uncertain. This CDR3 is built from 14 residues. With 1 base removed from V and 1 base from J, the gap between germline ends came to 5 bases. The V gene's germline CDR1 is SEHNR and CDR2 FQNEAQ (reference sequence). The CDR3 here is CASSLVDSNQPQHF. In nucleotides, the CDR3 is TGTGCCAGCAGCTTAGTTGACAGCAATCAGCCCCAGCATTTT. Filled out from reference TRBV7-9 and TRBJ1-5, the complete variable domain reads DTGVSQNPRHKITKRGQNVTFRCDPISEHNRLYWYRQTLGQGPEFLTYFQNEAQLEKSRLLSDRFSAERPKGSFSTLEIQRTEQGDSAMYLCASSLVDSNQPQHFGDGTRLSIL.

This clone was seen a single time. This rearrangement joins TRBV9 to TRBJ2-1; no clear D gene. Per germline, CDR1 SGDLS and CDR2 YYNGEE. V gave up 2 bases and J gave up 8 bases, with 14 bases separating them. The CDR3 loop spans 14 amino acids. The CDR3 region is CASSVEVVSDEQFF. CDR3 DNA sequence: TGTGCCAGCAGCGTGGAAGTAGTCAGCGATGAGCAGTTCTTC.

The chain couples TRBV19 to TRBJ2-3, with TRBD2 identical over 8 bases. The V gene end was trimmed by 6 bases and the J gene end by 6 bases; junction bases not matched to a gene: 5. Germline V CDR1 and CDR2: LNHDA, SQIVND (reference sequence). This CDR3 region has 13 residues. The CDR3 sequence: CASSSGSGDTQYF. CDR3 DNA: TGTGCCAGTAGCAGCGGGAGCGGGGATACGCAGTATTTT.

The chain couples TRBV28 to TRBJ1-5, with D perhaps TRBD1 (5 bases). This CDR3 is built from 14 residues. The germline V gene encodes CDR1 MDHEN and CDR2 SYDVKM. V shed 7 bases and J shed 6 bases, with 16 bases lying between them. In nucleotides, the CDR3 is TGTGCCAGCAACGTAGGGCCCGGGGGTCAGCCCCAGCATTTT. As protein: CASNVGPGGQPQHF.

This CDR3 is CASSPPGGGPQYF. The CDR3 DNA sequence: TGTGCCAGCAGCCCCCCAGGGGGGGGCCCGCAGTATTTT. The J gene is TRBJ2-3, the V gene TRBV28; D possibly uses TRBD1 or TRBD2 (7 bases each). CDR3 size: 13 residues. CDR1 is MDHEN, CDR2 SYDVKM, per germline. V was shortened by 6 bases and J by 10 bases, with 17 bases between the two germline ends.

The chain is built from TRBV4-1 and TRBJ2-7; 10 nucleotides match TRBD2. Germline CDR1 and CDR2: MGHRA and YSYEKL. The CDR3 length is 18 residues. The trim removed 4 bases at V and 2 bases at J, leaving 14 bases unmatched. In DNA form, the CDR3 reads TGCGCCAGCAGCCGAACGGAGGCTAGCGGGAGCTCCGCCTACGAGCAGTACTTC. As protein: CASSRTEASGSSAYEQYF.

This sequence joins TRBV6-5 and TRBJ2-5, with unresolved D. Germline CDR1 and CDR2: MNHEY and SVGAGI. This CDR3 comprises 14 residues. V was pared by 0 bases and J by 7 bases, with 12 bases between. The CDR3 sequence: CASSYSGRRTTQYF. As DNA, the CDR3 is TGTGCCAGCAGTTACTCGGGTCGCCGAACGACCCAGTACTTC.

This clone was detected a few times. The gene calls are TRBV18 and TRBJ2-5; TRBD2 might be the D (6 bases). V lost 3 bases, J lost 1 base, and 6 bases lay in between. Germline assignment: CDR1 KGHSH and CDR2 LQKENI. The CDR3 length is 13 residues. CDR3 nucleotides: TGTGCCAGCTCACCGGGACTCCAAGAGACCCAGTACTTC. This sequence encodes CASSPGLQETQYF.

The V call is TRBV28, the J call TRBJ2-1, with TRBD2 identical over 8 bases. CDR3 size: 17 residues. Unmatched junction bases numbered 18, after V lost 6 bases and J lost 8 bases. Germline V gene lookup returns CDR1 MDHEN and CDR2 SYDVKM. CDR3 nucleotide sequence: TGTGCCAGCAGCCGCAACGTGGGGACTAGGGGGTCCTATGAGCAGTTCTTC. This codes for CASSRNVGTRGSYEQFF.

This rearrangement joins TRBV5-1 to TRBJ1-2; weak D call: TRBD1 (6 bases). The CDR3 has 14 amino acids. Germline V gene data show CDR1 as SGHRS and CDR2 as YFSETQ. Deletions cut 1 base from V and 5 bases from J, with 12 bases between. The CDR3 bases are TGCGCCAGCAGCTTGTATGGGGGGCCATATGGCTACACCTTC. Its protein is CASSLYGGPYGYTF.

This clone was picked up one time. The chain employs TRBV25-1 and TRBJ1-3; D remains unclear. V gave up 1 base and J gave up 0 bases, with 10 bases separating them. In germline, CDR1 is MGHDK, CDR2 SYGVNS. The CDR3 extends over 16 amino acids. In DNA, the CDR3 is TGTGCCAGCAGTGAATCCCCATACCACTCTGGAAACACCATATATTTT. Its translation is CASSESPYHSGNTIYF.

This clone appeared a few times. This chain joins TRBV10-1 and TRBJ2-5; no definite D call. The germline V gene has CDR1 WNHNN and CDR2 SYGVQD (reference sequence). The CDR3 contains 13 residues. V lost 4 bases and J lost 5, with 11 bases in between. CDR3 loop: CASSGCFGETQYF. CDR3 bases: TGCGCCAGCAGTGGGTGCTTTGGGGAGACCCAGTACTTC.

The genes are TRBV27 and TRBJ2-7; D could derive from TRBD1 or TRBD2 (5 bases each). The germline V and J ends were trimmed by 2 bases and 3 bases, with 11 bases remaining between them. Germline loops: CDR1 MNHEY, CDR2 SMNVEV (reference sequence). The CDR3 has 14 residues. In nucleotides, the CDR3 is TGTGCCAGCAGTTTAGCCGGGACCCACTACGAGCAGTACTTC. Its translation: CASSLAGTHYEQYF.

The V call is TRBV16, the J call TRBJ2-3, with TRBD2 as a possible D gene (6 bases). This CDR3 has 14 amino acids. Germline V gene lookup returns CDR1 KGHSY and CDR2 FQNENV. V dropped 1 base and J dropped 9 bases, with 14 bases sitting between them. The CDR3 loop is CASSQFSGTETQYF. Here the CDR3 DNA reads TGTGCCAGCAGCCAATTTTCGGGGACTGAGACGCAGTATTTT. Supplemented by reference TRBV16 and TRBJ2-3, the full variable domain reads GEEVAQTPKHLVRGEGQKAKLYCAPIKGHSYVFWYQQVLKNEFKFLISFQNENVFDETGMPKERFSAKCLPNSPCSLEIQATKLEDSAVYFCASSQFSGTETQYFGPGTRLTVL.

The chain combines TRBV18 with TRBJ2-5; 8 bases agree with TRBD2. V trimming: 2 bases; J trimming: 1 base; junction bases outside the gene matches: 0. The CDR3 contains 14 residues. Germline V CDR1 and CDR2: KGHSH, LQKENI. The chain's CDR3 is CASSPTSGQETQYF. CDR3 DNA sequence: TGTGCCAGCTCACCAACTAGCGGCCAAGAGACCCAGTACTTC.

This clone was seen a single time. This chain joins TRBV7-3 and TRBJ1-1; TRBD1 might be the D (6 bases). The V gene's germline CDR1 is SGHTA and CDR2 FQGTGA. Deletions cut 2 bases from V and 4 bases from J, with 8 bases between. There are 13 residues in the CDR3. CDR3 region: CASSLGGGTEAFF. CDR3 in DNA: TGTGCCAGCAGCTTAGGAGGGGGCACTGAAGCTTTCTTT. The whole variable domain, filled in from reference TRBV7-3 and TRBJ1-1, reads GAGVSQTPSNKVTEKGKYVELRCDPISGHTALYWYRQSLGQGPEFLIYFQGTGAADDSGLPNDRFFAVRPEGSVSTLKIQRTERGDSAVYLCASSLGGGTEAFFGQGTRLTVV.

The chain links TRBV6-5 to TRBJ2-7; D is perhaps TRBD2 (8 bases). Germline CDR1 reads MNHEY; CDR2 reads SVGAGI. V lost 7 bases to trimming and J lost 1 base, with 14 bases between them. The length of the CDR3 is 14 residues. The DNA for the CDR3 is TGTGCCAGCAATGTAGCGGGACAGTCCTACGAGCAGTACTTC. It is translated as CASNVAGQSYEQYF.

V gene TRBV9 combines with J gene TRBJ1-2, with D possibly matching TRBD1 (5 bases). The CDR3 sequence is 17 residues long. Germline V gives CDR1 SGDLS, CDR2 YYNGEE. V dropped 0 bases and J dropped 7 bases, with 22 bases sitting between them. The CDR3 nucleotides are TGTGCCAGCAGCGTAGTTTCGGACGCAGGAAACGGGGCTGGCTACACCTTC. This encodes CASSVVSDAGNGAGYTF.